The sequence of this T cell receptor (beta chain) was determined in a study of human T cells and chemical hapten exposure. Study overall: Yields of TCR per sample differed, chiefly owing to small differences in pooled library volume. Study-level findings and limits: Sensitizing to DPC left TCRs with a frequency above 1 in 1000 unaltered.

Unique molecular identifiers were attached to individual cDNA molecules within the library. Per the study methods: Samples held a median of roughly 100,000 TCRs, range about 23,224–750,000. TCRdb re-analysed the reads in MiXCR, keeping a single row per CDR3 protein. The V and J calls follow TCRdb's processing rather than the paper's. The table includes 100,000 to 150,000 distinct CDR3 sequences, approximately 9.3% detected once. The table lists this clonotype with a few counts. The antigen is not known. Looked up from germline, CDR1 is SQVTM and CDR2 is ANQGSEA. This CDR3 region has 23 residues. V trimming: 5 bases; J trimming: 2 bases; junction bases outside the gene matches: 29. Researchers extracted total RNA from unfractionated whole blood.

Sequencing was carried out using whole blood. The receptor was isolated from a human donor in good health. Some clones in this sample may be carry-over from other donors' samples. The chain combines TRBV29-1 with TRBJ2-7, with TRBD2 identical over 14 bases. The CDR3 sequence is CSVRFYRLAPTRLAGGLAYEQYF. The CDR3 bases are TGCAGCGTTAGATTCTACCGTCTTGCCCCCACGAGACTAGCGGGAGGGCTAGCCTACGAGCAGTACTTC.